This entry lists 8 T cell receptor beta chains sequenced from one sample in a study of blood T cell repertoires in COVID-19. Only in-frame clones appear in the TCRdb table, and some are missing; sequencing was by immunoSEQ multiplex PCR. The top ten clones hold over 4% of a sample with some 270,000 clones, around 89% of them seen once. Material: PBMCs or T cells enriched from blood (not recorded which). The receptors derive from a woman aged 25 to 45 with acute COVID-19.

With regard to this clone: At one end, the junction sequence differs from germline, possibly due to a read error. In DNA form, the CDR3 reads TGTGCCAGCCCGGGGGAGGTCTTT. Translation: CASPGEVF. This sequence joins TRBV11-2 and TRBJ1-1; the D gene is possibly TRBD1 (5 bases). This CDR3 comprises 8 residues. Germline V CDR1 and CDR2: SGHAT, FQNNGV.

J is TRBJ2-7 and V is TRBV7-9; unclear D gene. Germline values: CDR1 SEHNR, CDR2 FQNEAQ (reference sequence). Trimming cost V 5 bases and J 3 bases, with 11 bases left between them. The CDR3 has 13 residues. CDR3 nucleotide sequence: TGTGCCAGCAGCCTCACAGAGTTCTACGAGCAGTACTTC. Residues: CASSLTEFYEQYF.

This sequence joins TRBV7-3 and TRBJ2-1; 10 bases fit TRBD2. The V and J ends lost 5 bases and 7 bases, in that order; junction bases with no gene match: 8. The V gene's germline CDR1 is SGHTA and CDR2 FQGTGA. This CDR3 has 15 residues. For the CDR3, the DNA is TGTGCCAGCAGCGGAGGGACTAGCGACGTGAATGAGCAGTTCTTC. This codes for CASSGGTSDVNEQFF.

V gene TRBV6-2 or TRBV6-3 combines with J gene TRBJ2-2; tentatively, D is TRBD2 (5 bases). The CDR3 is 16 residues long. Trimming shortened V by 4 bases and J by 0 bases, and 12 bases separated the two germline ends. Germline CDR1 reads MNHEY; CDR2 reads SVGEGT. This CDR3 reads CASSSERISNTGELFF. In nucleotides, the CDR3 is TGTGCCAGCAGTTCGGAGCGGATCTCGAACACCGGGGAGCTGTTTTTT.

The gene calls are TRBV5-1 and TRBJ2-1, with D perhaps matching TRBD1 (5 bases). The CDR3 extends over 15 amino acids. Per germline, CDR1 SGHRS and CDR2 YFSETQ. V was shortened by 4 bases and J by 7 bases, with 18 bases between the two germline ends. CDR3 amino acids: CASSPSNPGANEQFF. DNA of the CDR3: TGCGCCAGCAGCCCTAGTAACCCTGGGGCGAATGAGCAGTTCTTC.

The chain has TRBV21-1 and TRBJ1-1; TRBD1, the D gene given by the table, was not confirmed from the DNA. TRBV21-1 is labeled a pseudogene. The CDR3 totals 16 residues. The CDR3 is CASSKSPQEKNTEAFF. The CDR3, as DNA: TGTGCCAGCAGCAAATCCCCTCAGGAAAAAAACACTGAAGCTTTCTTT.

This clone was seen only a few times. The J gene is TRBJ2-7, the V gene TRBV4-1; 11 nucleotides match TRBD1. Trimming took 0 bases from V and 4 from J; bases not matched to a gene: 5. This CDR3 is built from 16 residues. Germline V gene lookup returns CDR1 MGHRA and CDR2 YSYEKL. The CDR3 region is CASSQEKGQGAYEQYF. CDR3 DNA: TGCGCCAGCAGCCAAGAAAAAGGACAGGGGGCGTACGAGCAGTACTTC.

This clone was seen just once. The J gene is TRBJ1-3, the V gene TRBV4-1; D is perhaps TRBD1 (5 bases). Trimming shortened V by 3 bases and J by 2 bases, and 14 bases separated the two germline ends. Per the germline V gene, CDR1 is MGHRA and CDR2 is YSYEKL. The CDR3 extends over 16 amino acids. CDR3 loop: CASSQFGGTAGNTIYF. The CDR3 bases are TGCGCCAGCAGCCAGTTTGGGGGGACGGCTGGAAACACCATATATTTT.